The 10 T cell receptor beta chains given below trace back to one sample, sequenced in a study of regulatory T cells in long-lasting Graves disease. Regarding time point: newly diagnosed GD, antithyroid drugs for less than 3 months. PBMC-derived RNA was used for the TCR library. CDR3 regions were amplified by Arm-PCR using iRepertoire HTBI primers to build TCR beta libraries. MiXCR, applied by TCRdb to the multiplex PCR reads, yields one record per CDR3 protein. The data show over 200,000 distinct CDR3 sequences, around 18% seen once. The data also belong to a second study, concerning T cells in Graves' hyperthyroidism and ophthalmopathy.

Specimen: peripheral blood mononuclear cells (PBMCs), collected at new diagnosis, from a patient treated with antithyroid drugs. All receptors derive from a woman aged 25 to 39 with Graves disease.

This clonotype was observed many times. The rearrangement uses TRBV18 and TRBJ1-6; 9 nucleotides align to TRBD1. Per germline, CDR1 KGHSH and CDR2 LQKENI. The CDR3 totals 15 residues. Trimming at V came to 4 bases and at J to 10 bases, leaving 8 bases not matched to a gene. The DNA for the CDR3 is TGTGCCAGCTCACTTGGGACAGGGCAATTCTCACCCCTCCACTTT. It yields the protein CASSLGTGQFSPLHF.

This clonotype was seen repeatedly, ten times or more. The CDR3 spells CASSSGDRGRTEAFF. For the CDR3, the DNA is TGTGCCAGCAGCTCCGGGGACAGGGGAAGGACTGAAGCTTTCTTT. The genes are TRBV7-9 and TRBJ1-1; 10 bases align to TRBD1. This CDR3 region has 15 residues. Germline V CDR1 and CDR2: SEHNR, FQNEAQ (reference sequence). Trimming cost V 4 bases and J 5 bases; bases outside gene matches: 7.

This clonotype has ten or more counts. For the CDR3, the DNA is TGTGCCAGCAGCTTAGAAACTCCCCTTCCTCGGGGGAGCTCTGGAAACACCATATATTTT. This gives the protein CASSLETPLPRGSSGNTIYF. The chain has TRBV7-6 and TRBJ1-3; TRBD1 is a possible D gene (5 bases). Trimming took off 1 base at V and 0 bases at J, with 22 bases between the two ends. CDR1 and CDR2 (germline): SGHVS, FNYEAQ. The CDR3 is made up of 20 amino acids.

This clonotype occurred a few times. This chain joins TRBV6-2 or TRBV6-3 and TRBJ2-3; D may correspond to TRBD1 or TRBD2 (5 bases each). The CDR3 length is 14 residues. The germline V gene has CDR1 MNHEY and CDR2 SVGEGT. Trimming removed 2 bases from V and 6 bases from J, with 12 bases in between. This chain's CDR3 is CASSYPGAPDTQYF. The CDR3 coding sequence is TGTGCCAGCAGTTACCCCGGGGCCCCGGATACGCAGTATTTT.

This clonotype was seen at least ten times. The rearrangement links TRBV6-1 to TRBJ1-5; D remains ambiguous. The CDR3 has 15 amino acids. Germline V CDR1 and CDR2: MNHNS, SASEGT. Trimming left V 3 bases short and J 7 bases short, with 16 bases between. The CDR3 loop is CASSEMVEVWQPQHF. As DNA, the CDR3 is TGTGCCAGCAGTGAGATGGTCGAGGTTTGGCAGCCCCAGCATTTT.

This clonotype appeared many times. J is TRBJ1-5 and V is TRBV5-1; TRBD1 matches at 8 bases. Germline V gene lookup returns CDR1 SGHRS and CDR2 YFSETQ. Losses at the gene ends were 4 bases for V and 1 base for J; bases not matched to a gene: 7. The CDR3 loop spans 16 amino acids. For the CDR3, the DNA is TGCGCCAGCAGCACCGGACAGGGCGGCAGCAATCAGCCCCAGCATTTT. It translates to CASSTGQGGSNQPQHF.

This clonotype was seen only once. This chain uses TRBV12-3 or TRBV12-4 with TRBJ1-6; D is perhaps TRBD1 (5 bases). Trimming removed 5 bases at V and 7 bases at J, with 15 bases between. The CDR3 runs 15 residues. The CDR3 nucleotides are TGTGCCAGCAGTCCGCTGGGGCGCAAGAATTCACCCCTCCACTTT. Translating it yields CASSPLGRKNSPLHF.

This clonotype was detected many times. The rearrangement links TRBV3-1 to TRBJ2-1, with TRBD2 identical over 8 bases. The ends lost 1 base at V and 14 bases at J; junction bases unmatched: 7. Per the germline V gene, CDR1 is LGHDT and CDR2 is YNNKEL (reference sequence). The CDR3 contains 13 residues. The chain's CDR3 is CASSQGARGGKFF. The DNA of the CDR3 is TGTGCCAGCAGCCAAGGGGCTCGGGGGGGCAAGTTCTTC.

This clonotype came up many times. The chain recombines TRBV7-2 with TRBJ1-5; D gene ambiguous. This CDR3 comprises 15 residues. Germline assignment: CDR1 SGHTA and CDR2 FQGNSA. The germline V and J ends were trimmed by 5 bases and 4 bases, with 15 bases remaining between them. CDR3 protein: CASSLRPDWNQPQHF. The DNA of the CDR3 is TGTGCCAGCAGCCTTCGACCCGACTGGAATCAGCCCCAGCATTTT.

This clonotype was detected many times. The chain links TRBV5-1 to TRBJ2-3; 7 positions match TRBD1. From germline, CDR1 is SGHRS and CDR2 YFSETQ. This CDR3 comprises 16 residues. Trimming at V came to 4 bases and at J to 2 bases, leaving 10 bases not matched to a gene. CDR3 in amino acids: CASSPGDREYTDTQYF. The DNA for the CDR3 is TGCGCCAGCAGCCCCGGAGACAGGGAGTACACAGATACGCAGTATTTT. Supplemented by reference TRBV5-1 and TRBJ2-3, the full variable domain reads KAGVTQTPRYLIKTRGQQVTLSCSPISGHRSVSWYQQTPGQGLQFLFEYFSETQRNKGNFPGRFSGRQFSNSRSEMNVSTLELGDSALYLCASSPGDREYTDTQYFGPGTRLTVL.